This T cell receptor beta chain was identified in a study of T cell changes during pregnancy in multiple sclerosis. This clone has only one observation. In germline, CDR1 is GTSNPN, CDR2 SVGIG (reference sequence). The CDR3 totals 17 residues. The trim removed 3 bases at V and 8 bases at J, leaving 16 bases unmatched. The table came from immunoSEQ multiplex PCR; TCRdb's copy has only in-frame clones and leaves some out. The sample lists approximately 97,000 clones, about nine tenths occurring once. The source material was peripheral blood, sampled after pregnancy. The receptor's source is a female donor in good health, enrolled as a control in a pregnancy study. The chain has TRBV30 and TRBJ1-5; TRBD1 matches at 10 bases. CDR3 in amino acids: CAWSRDRGGKGIKPQHF. CDR3 DNA: TGTGCCTGGAGCCGGGACAGGGGTGGAAAAGGAATCAAGCCCCAGCATTTT.